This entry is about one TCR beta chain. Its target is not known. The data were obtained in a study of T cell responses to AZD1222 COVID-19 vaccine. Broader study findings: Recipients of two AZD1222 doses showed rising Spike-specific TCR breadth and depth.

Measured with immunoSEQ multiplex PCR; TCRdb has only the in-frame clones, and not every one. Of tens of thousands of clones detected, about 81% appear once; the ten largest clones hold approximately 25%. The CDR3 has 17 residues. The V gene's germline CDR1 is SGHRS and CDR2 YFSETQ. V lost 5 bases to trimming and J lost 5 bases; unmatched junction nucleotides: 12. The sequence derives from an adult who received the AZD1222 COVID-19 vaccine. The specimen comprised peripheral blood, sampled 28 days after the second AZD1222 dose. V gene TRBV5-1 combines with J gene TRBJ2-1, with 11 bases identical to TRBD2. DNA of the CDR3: TGCGCCAGCAGTCCAGTCGACCGACTAGCGGGGAACAATGAGCAGTTCTTC. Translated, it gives CASSPVDRLAGNNEQFF.